The 32 T cell receptor beta chains listed next were all sequenced from one sample in a study of T cells in Graves' hyperthyroidism and ophthalmopathy. Amplified regions were TCR beta CDR3 sequences from RNA transcripts. The study used the HTBI primer set for a first-round RT-PCR of the TCR CDR3. TCRdb reanalysed the multiplex PCR reads using MiXCR and keeps one entry per CDR3 protein. Of approximately 500,000 distinct CDR3 sequences listed, about half are singletons. Input material: peripheral blood or thyroid tissue (not recorded which). These receptors all come from a woman aged 18-30 years with Graves' hyperthyroidism.

Worth noting for this clonotype: A junction end diverges from the germline sequence, so it may reflect a read error. The V call is TRBV27, the J call TRBJ1-6, with D maybe TRBD1 (6 bases). CDR1 and CDR2 from the germline V gene are MNHEY and SMNVEV (reference sequence). This CDR3 region has 14 residues. This CDR3 reads CASSFLPRGESLHF. Here the CDR3 DNA reads TGTGCCAGCAGTTTTCTCCCCAGGGGTGAATCCCTTCACTTT.

The chain combines TRBV7-3 with TRBJ2-2; unclear D gene. With 4 bases removed from V and 0 bases from J, the gap between germline ends came to 9 bases. The CDR3 runs to 15 residues. Germline CDR1 is SGHTA and CDR2 is FQGTGA. CDR3 DNA sequence: TGTGCCAGCAGCTCCGGGCCCCCGAACACCGGGGAGCTGTTTTTT. Its protein is CASSSGPPNTGELFF.

In its sample, this clonotype was seen many times. The chain recombines TRBV19 with TRBJ2-2; D uncertain. Trimming pared 5 bases from V and 2 bases from J, leaving 9 bases between. In germline, CDR1 is LNHDA, CDR2 SQIVND (reference sequence). This CDR3 contains 14 residues. CDR3 nucleotide sequence: TGTGCCAGTAGTTGGGCGGTAAACACCGGGGAGCTGTTTTTT. Its translation is CASSWAVNTGELFF.

A remark on this clonotype: With a much larger clone just one base away, this may be a read error. V gene TRBV6-5 combines with J gene TRBJ2-7, with D uncertain. The CDR3 covers 11 residues. The germline V gene has CDR1 MNHEY and CDR2 SVGAGI. CDR3 DNA: TGTGCCATCAGTTACGCGCACGAGCAGTACTTC. Protein product: CAISYAHEQYF.

This clonotype was found many times. The chain uses TRBV5-1 and TRBJ1-1, with TRBD1 as a possible D gene (5 bases). Looked up from germline, CDR1 is SGHRS and CDR2 is YFSETQ. Trimming removed 5 bases at V and 11 bases at J, with 22 bases between. The CDR3 is made up of 14 amino acids. The CDR3 DNA reads as TGCGCCAGCAGTTACACAGGAGTGAGTAAGGCTGCTTTCTTT. Its protein product is CASSYTGVSKAAFF. Full variable domain (remainder filled in from reference TRBV5-1 and TRBJ1-1): KAGVTQTPRYLIKTRGQQVTLSCSPISGHRSVSWYQQTPGQGLQFLFEYFSETQRNKGNFPGRFSGRQFSNSRSEMNVSTLELGDSALYLCASSYTGVSKAAFFGQGTRLTVV.

The V and J genes are TRBV29-1 and TRBJ1-1; tentative D call: TRBD1 (5 bases). This CDR3 has 13 residues. The germline V and J ends were trimmed by 7 bases and 0 bases, with 12 bases remaining between them. Germline V gene lookup returns CDR1 SQVTM and CDR2 ANQGSEA. CDR3 protein: CSAATAMNTEAFF. The CDR3 DNA reads TGCAGCGCTGCGACAGCGATGAACACTGAAGCTTTCTTT.

This clonotype has a count of ten or more. V is TRBV12-5 and J is TRBJ1-1; TRBD1 matches 9 bases. The CDR3 runs 16 residues. CDR1 LGHNT and CDR2 FRNRAP come from the germline V gene. With V trimmed by 5 bases and J by 9 bases, 16 bases remained unmatched. As DNA, the CDR3 is TGTGCTAGTGGTCCTCTTACGGGACAGGGAATCCCCAAAGCTTTCTTT. It yields the protein CASGPLTGQGIPKAFF.

This clonotype has a count of ten or more. The J gene is TRBJ1-1, the V gene TRBV29-1, with D perhaps TRBD1 (5 bases). Trimming took off 7 bases at V and 4 bases at J, with 13 bases between the two ends. This CDR3 has 12 amino acids. CDR1 and CDR2 (germline): SQVTM, ANQGSEA. The CDR3 loop reads CSAHGGGTEAFF. DNA of the CDR3: TGCAGCGCCCACGGGGGGGGCACTGAAGCTTTCTTT.

This clonotype was seen many times. The gene calls are TRBV5-8 and TRBJ2-7; 9 bases are a match to TRBD1. Trimming cost V 4 bases and J 3 bases; bases outside gene matches: 5. The CDR3 runs to 14 residues. The germline CDR1 and CDR2 sequences are SGHTS and YDEGEE. The CDR3 is CASSTGTGRYEQYF. The CDR3 region has the DNA TGTGCCAGCAGCACGGGGACAGGGCGCTACGAGCAGTACTTC.

The chain carries TRBV29-1 and TRBJ1-2; D call uncertain. Germline V gene lookup returns CDR1 SQVTM and CDR2 ANQGSEA. The CDR3 is made up of 11 amino acids. Between the trimmed V and J ends, which lost 5 bases and 0 bases, there was a span of 4 bases. Here the CDR3 DNA reads TGCAGCGTTAACACTAACTATGGCTACACCTTC. Amino acid sequence: CSVNTNYGYTF.

Worth noting for this clonotype: This may arise from a read error, as a much more abundant clone is one base away. The chain is built from TRBV20-1 and TRBJ1-5, with TRBD1 matching 8 bases. V trimming: 5 bases; J trimming: 4 bases; junction bases outside the gene matches: 7. The germline CDR1 and CDR2 sequences are DFQATT and SNEGSKA (reference sequence). This CDR3 is built from 14 residues. The CDR3 here is CSAQGTGENQPQHF. CDR3 nucleotide sequence: TGCAGTGCTCAAGGGACAGGAGAAAATCAGCCCCAGCATTTT.

This clonotype was observed at least ten times. The chain recombines TRBV19 with TRBJ1-2; D is perhaps TRBD1 (6 bases). From germline, CDR1 is LNHDA and CDR2 SQIVND (reference sequence). The ends were cut back, 6 bases at V and 5 bases at J, with 22 bases in the middle. The CDR3 length is 16 residues. The CDR3 DNA follows: TGTGCCAGTAGACCTCCGGGTGGGGGGCGCAAGTATGGCTACACCTTC. Its protein is CASRPPGGGRKYGYTF.

This chain uses TRBV5-4 with TRBJ2-7; a possible D gene is TRBD2 (6 bases). V was cut by 4 bases and J by 3 bases, with 17 bases left in between. The CDR3 has 15 amino acids. The germline CDR1 and CDR2 sequences are SGHNT and YYREEE (reference sequence). The CDR3 DNA reads as TGTGCCAGCAGCATCGGGGGATACAGTAGCTACGAGCAGTACTTC. It codes for CASSIGGYSSYEQYF.

On this clonotype: Since a much larger clone is just one base distant, this may be a read error. The rearrangement uses TRBV6-6 and TRBJ1-4, with TRBD1 as a possible D gene (6 bases). Per germline, CDR1 MNHNY and CDR2 SVGAGI (reference sequence). This CDR3 has 15 residues. V was clipped by 5 bases and J by 5 bases, with 15 bases between them. The CDR3 DNA reads as TGTGCCAGCAGTCCCACAGGGAGACTAAATGAAAAACTGTTTTTT. Its translation is CASSPTGRLNEKLFF.

This clonotype has a count of ten or more. The genes are TRBV10-3 and TRBJ1-4, with 8 bases aligning to TRBD1. In germline, CDR1 is ENHRY, CDR2 SYGVKD. J was trimmed by 8 bases and V by 6 bases; bases with no gene match: 8. CDR3 length: 14 residues. In DNA, the CDR3 is TGTGCCATCAGATCCAGGGGGCAAGAGGAAAAACTGTTTTTT. Translated, it gives CAIRSRGQEEKLFF.

Many counts were recorded for this clonotype. CDR3 in amino acids: CASSEAFRETGYGYTF. In DNA, the CDR3 is TGTGCCAGCAGTGAAGCCTTTAGGGAAACAGGGTATGGCTACACCTTC. The rearrangement uses TRBV6-1 and TRBJ1-2; tentative D call: TRBD1 (6 bases). The CDR3 sequence is 16 residues long. Germline CDR1 is MNHNS and CDR2 is SASEGT. The V and J ends lost 0 bases and 5 bases respectively, with 16 bases between them.

This sequence joins TRBV19 and TRBJ2-6; 8 bases are shared with TRBD1. The germline CDR1 and CDR2 sequences are LNHDA and SQIVND (reference sequence). With 3 bases clipped from V and 1 base from J, the junction kept 2 bases outside the gene matches. CDR3 size: 16 residues. CDR3 DNA sequence: TGTGCCAGTAGTATTGACAGGGGATCTGGGGCCAACGTCCTGACTTTC. It specifies CASSIDRGSGANVLTF.

This clonotype was detected many times. The rearrangement links TRBV7-9 to TRBJ2-5; D is unclear. The V gene lost 3 bases and the J gene lost 2 bases, with 7 bases spanning the gap. The CDR3 covers 13 residues. Germline values: CDR1 SEHNR, CDR2 FQNEAQ (reference sequence). The CDR3 here is CASSFLEQETQYF. The DNA for the CDR3 is TGTGCCAGCAGCTTCCTCGAACAAGAGACCCAGTACTTC.

The table lists this clonotype with a few counts. The gene calls are TRBV24-1 and TRBJ2-2; 9 bases map to TRBD1. The length of the CDR3 is 16 residues. J lost 5 bases, V lost 2 bases, and 5 bases had no gene match. CDR1 is KGHDR, CDR2 SFDVKD, per germline. The CDR3 region is CATSDWTGVGTGELFF. CDR3 nucleotide sequence: TGTGCCACCAGTGATTGGACAGGGGTGGGAACCGGGGAGCTGTTTTTT.

The chain joins TRBV10-3 to TRBJ2-5, with 8 bases aligning to TRBD1. The length of the CDR3 is 14 residues. J lost 9 bases, V lost 5 bases, and 11 bases had no gene match. In germline, CDR1 is ENHRY, CDR2 SYGVKD. CDR3 sequence (DNA): TGTGCCATCAGTAGGGACACAGGGGGACAGCCCCAGTACTTC. As protein: CAISRDTGGQPQYF.

This clonotype has a count of ten or more. The chain has TRBV10-1 and TRBJ1-1; D is undetermined. The length of the CDR3 is 13 residues. The germline V gene encodes CDR1 WNHNN and CDR2 SYGVQD (reference sequence). Trimming removed 5 bases from V and 5 bases from J, with 12 bases in between. The CDR3 DNA is TGCGCCAGCAGTCACGGGGTAGGAACTGAAGCTTTCTTT. Amino acid sequence: CASSHGVGTEAFF.

Comment on this clonotype: This may arise from a read error, as a much more abundant clone is one base away. This chain connects TRBV6-6 to TRBJ1-5; the D gene is possibly TRBD1 (5 bases). The CDR3 contains 14 residues. Deletions cut 5 bases from V and 4 bases from J, with 12 bases between. Germline CDR1 and CDR2: MNHNY and SVGAGI (reference sequence). In nucleotides, the CDR3 is TGTGCCAGCAGTAGGGACCTGAATAATCAGCCCCAGCATTTT. Translating it yields CASSRDLNNQPQHF.

Details on this clonotype: This may come from a read error, since a much larger clone is one base off. This sequence joins TRBV10-3 and TRBJ2-5, with D unclear. The CDR3 runs 13 residues. CDR1 and CDR2 from the germline V gene are ENHRY and SYGVKD. CDR3 region: CAISESTEETQCF. DNA for the CDR3: TGTGCCATCAGTGAGTCAACAGAAGAGACCCAGTGCTTC.

The CDR3 DNA sequence: TGCAGTGTCGGACAGGGGGGAACCGGGGAGCTGTTTTTT. The encoded protein is CSVGQGGTGELFF. The chain carries TRBV20-1 and TRBJ2-2, with 10 bases that match TRBD1. This CDR3 is 13 amino acids long. From germline, CDR1 is DFQATT and CDR2 SNEGSKA (reference sequence). After removal of 7 bases from V and 5 bases from J, the junction contained 4 bases not matched to a gene.

This clonotype was observed at least ten times. V usage is TRBV7-9 and J usage is TRBJ1-5; D is undetermined. The V end was cut by 4 bases, the J end by 5 bases, with 15 bases between. The CDR3 contains 15 residues. From germline, CDR1 is SEHNR and CDR2 FQNEAQ (reference sequence). CDR3 in amino acids: CASSSNWGADQPQHF. CDR3 DNA: TGTGCCAGCAGCTCCAACTGGGGTGCCGATCAGCCCCAGCATTTT.

The rearrangement joins TRBV29-1 to TRBJ2-7; the D is unclear. CDR1 is SQVTM, CDR2 ANQGSEA, per germline. Trimming cost V 8 bases and J 2 bases, with 25 bases left between them. The CDR3 runs 16 residues. CDR3 in amino acids: CSSEVSGFKTTYEQYF. CDR3 coding DNA: TGCAGCAGTGAAGTTAGTGGGTTCAAAACTACCTACGAGCAGTACTTC.

V is TRBV29-1 and J is TRBJ1-1; a weak D match, TRBD1 (6 bases). V was clipped by 3 bases and J by 1 base, with 12 bases between them. The CDR3 runs 14 residues. Germline CDR1 and CDR2: SQVTM and ANQGSEA. This CDR3 reads CSVDAGAGNTEAFF. As DNA, the CDR3 is TGCAGCGTTGATGCAGGGGCGGGGAACACTGAAGCTTTCTTT.

The gene calls are TRBV20-1 and TRBJ1-5; no clear D. Germline V gives CDR1 DFQATT, CDR2 SNEGSKA (reference sequence). The CDR3 length is 14 residues. V lost 6 bases and J 1 base, leaving 13 bases between the germline ends. This CDR3 is CSALEGSSNQPQHF. In DNA form, the CDR3 reads TGCAGTGCCTTAGAGGGTTCCAGCAATCAGCCCCAGCATTTT.

The rearrangement uses TRBV7-2 and TRBJ1-4, with D uncertain. V dropped 5 bases and J dropped 2 bases, with 12 bases sitting between them. The CDR3 length is 15 residues. The germline V gene has CDR1 SGHTA and CDR2 FQGNSA. The CDR3, as DNA: TGTGCCAGCAGCAGGTGGGAGGGTACTAATGAAAAACTGTTTTTT. It yields the protein CASSRWEGTNEKLFF.

This clonotype appeared many times. This sequence joins TRBV20-1 and TRBJ1-1; no definite D call. This CDR3 contains 14 residues. With 1 base removed from V and 0 bases from J, the gap between germline ends came to 9 bases. The germline gives CDR1 DFQATT, CDR2 SNEGSKA (reference sequence). This chain's CDR3 is CSARGGSMNTEAFF. In nucleotides, the CDR3 is TGCAGTGCTAGAGGCGGGTCCATGAACACTGAAGCTTTCTTT.

The rearrangement uses TRBV9 and TRBJ2-7; weak D call: TRBD1 (7 bases). Trimming removed 4 bases at V and 1 base at J, with 15 bases between. Per germline, CDR1 SGDLS and CDR2 YYNGEE. CDR3 length: 15 residues. The CDR3 DNA is TGTGCCAGCAGCATCTCAGGGGGGATTTCCTACGAGCAGTACTTC. This codes for CASSISGGISYEQYF.

The V and J genes are TRBV7-6 and TRBJ1-5; D unclear. The CDR3 is 14 residues long. The V gene's germline CDR1 is SGHVS and CDR2 FNYEAQ. Trimming removed 4 bases at V and 7 bases at J, with 14 bases between. CDR3 nucleotides: TGTGCCAGCAGCTCCGAAGCGGGAGGGCAGCCCCAGCATTTT. Translated: CASSSEAGGQPQHF.